A selection of T cell receptor beta chains follows, all from one sample in a study of T cell responses to AZD1222 COVID-19 vaccine. Libraries were prepared by immunoSEQ multiplex PCR; TCRdb keeps only in-frame clonotypes and omits some of them. The table shows nearly 90,000 clones, with roughly 90% occurring only once. Material: peripheral blood, obtained 28 days after the second AZD1222 dose. All receptors come from an adult who received the AZD1222 COVID-19 vaccine. CDR3s include the opening cysteine and the closing phenylalanine or tryptophan. D genes are given only for firm matches. Clone size is stated in some rows and not others, as once, few, many or a class when expanded.

v_call	j_call	clone_size	d_call	cdr3_nt	cdr3_aa
TRBV21-1	TRBJ1-1	.	.	TGTGCCAGCAGGGGGAGAGAGGGGAGGACTGAAGCTTTCTTT	CASRGREGRTEAFF
TRBV7-3	TRBJ2-2	.	TRBD1	TGTGCCAGCAGCTTAACTCGACCGGGACAGGGGAACACCGGGGAGCTGTTTTTT	CASSLTRPGQGNTGELFF
TRBV27	TRBJ1-1	.	.	TGTGCCAGCAGTTTCGCCTGGGGGAACACTGAAGCTTTCTTT	CASSFAWGNTEAFF
TRBV9	TRBJ2-1	.	TRBD2	TGTGCCAGCAGCGTAGGACTAGCGGGGGGAGAGTCTGAGCAGTTCTTC	CASSVGLAGGESEQFF
TRBV6-5	TRBJ2-1	.	TRBD2	TGTGCCAGCAGTTACAGAACTAGCGGGGGAGGGGAGCAGTTCTTC	CASSYRTSGGGEQFF
TRBV6-2/TRBV6-3	TRBJ1-5	.	.	TGTGCCAGCAGTTACCTGGGGGCCCCGCCCCAGCATTTT	CASSYLGAPPQHF
TRBV3-1/TRBV3-2	TRBJ2-2	.	.	TGTGCCAGCGACTCAGCGGGCGGGGAGCTGTTTTTT	CASDSAGGELFF
TRBV2	TRBJ1-3	once	.	TGTGCCAGCAGTGAAGCAAAGGCGGGAGCTCCCGATTTT	CASSEAKAGAPDF
TRBV5-1	TRBJ2-2	once	.	TGCGCCAGCAGCTTGGTACAGGGACTCACGGGTGGCGGGGAGCTGTTTTTT	CASSLVQGLTGGGELFF
TRBV5-1	TRBJ1-2	once	TRBD1	TGCGCCAGCAGCTTGGACAGGGGGTGGTATGGCTACACCTTC	CASSLDRGWYGYTF
TRBV4-1	TRBJ1-3	.	TRBD1	TGCGCCAGCAGCCTGAGCCAACAGGGGACGGGAAACACCATATATTTT	CASSLSQQGTGNTIYF
TRBV15	TRBJ1-6	.	.	TGTGCCACCAGCAGTGTTCTTAGCAGCAATTCACCCCTCCACTTT	CATSSVLSSNSPLHF
TRBV19	TRBJ2-7	.	TRBD2	TGTGCCAGTAGTACTGGCGGGGGGGCCTACGAGCAGTACTTC	CASSTGGGAYEQYF
TRBV2	TRBJ1-2	.	.	TGTGCCAGCAGTTCGACAGGCTATGGCTACACCTTC	CASSSTGYGYTF
TRBV6-2/TRBV6-3	TRBJ1-5	.	TRBD1	TGTGCCAGCAGTTACCAGCAGGGGGCGGTTCAGCCCCAGCATTTT	CASSYQQGAVQPQHF
TRBV7-2	TRBJ2-3	.	.	TGTGCCAGCAGCCTCCTTCGGTCAGATACGCAGTATTTT	CASSLLRSDTQYF
TRBV18	TRBJ2-5	.	.	TGTGCCAGCTCACCTGGCAGGGAGACCCAGTACTTC	CASSPGRETQYF
TRBV3-1/TRBV3-2	TRBJ2-7	.	.	TGTGCCAGCAGCCCGATCTACGAGCAGTACTTC	CASSPIYEQYF
TRBV5-1	TRBJ2-3	.	.	TGCGCCAGCAGCTCCCAGGTGGATACGCAGTATTTT	CASSSQVDTQYF
TRBV19	TRBJ2-7	.	.	TGTGCCAGTAGCCTATGGGGGCCAGGGAATTACGAGCAGTACTTC	CASSLWGPGNYEQYF
TRBV7-8	TRBJ1-5	.	.	TGTGCCAGCAGCTTAGAGACGGGGAGCAATCAGCCCCAGCATTTT	CASSLETGSNQPQHF
TRBV7-9	TRBJ1-1	.	TRBD1	TGTGCCAGCAGCGACCGACAGGGGGCTTCTGAAGCTTTCTTT	CASSDRQGASEAFF
TRBV7-8	TRBJ1-6	.	TRBD1	TGTGCCAGCAGCTCGCGAGGCAGGGGGTTAGGTTCACCCCTCCACTTT	CASSSRGRGLGSPLHF
TRBV7-9	TRBJ2-1	.	.	TGTGCCAGCAGCCAAAAGAAGGGCGGAATGGATGAGCAGTTCTTC	CASSQKKGGMDEQFF
TRBV5-1	TRBJ2-3	.	TRBD1	TGCGCCAGCAGCTCCGGGACAGGGAGCACAGATACGCAGTATTTT	CASSSGTGSTDTQYF
TRBV28	TRBJ1-5	.	.	TGTGCCAGCAGTTTATCAGGGACGCCCCAGCATTTT	CASSLSGTPQHF
TRBV6-4	TRBJ2-3	.	TRBD2	TGTGCCAGCAGTCTATCTAGCGGGGGGAGCACAGATACGCAGTATTTT	CASSLSSGGSTDTQYF
TRBV4-1	TRBJ2-3	.	TRBD2	TGCGCCAGCAGCCAGGCAACTAGCGGGGTCGCTCATACGCAGTATTTT	CASSQATSGVAHTQYF
TRBV5-3	TRBJ1-5	.	.	TGTGCCAGAAGCTTGGCAGAGTCTCAGCCCCAGCATTTT	CARSLAESQPQHF
TRBV29-1	TRBJ1-1	.	TRBD1	TGCAGCGTGATAACAGGGGTGGCGGATGAAGCTTTCTTT	CSVITGVADEAFF
TRBV12-3/TRBV12-4	TRBJ1-2	.	.	TGTGCCAGCAGTTTAAGAGTACAGTATGGCTACACCTTC	CASSLRVQYGYTF
TRBV11-2	TRBJ1-1	once	TRBD1	TGTGCCAGCAGCCAAGCGGGACAGAAGAACACTGAAGCTTTCTTT	CASSQAGQKNTEAFF
TRBV2	TRBJ1-2	few	.	TGTGCCACAACCCGGGAAATCGGTGGCTACACCTTC	CATTREIGGYTF
TRBV11-2	TRBJ2-7	.	TRBD2	TGTGCCAGCAGCCCAACCGGGACTAGCGGGGGCCACGAGCAGTACTTC	CASSPTGTSGGHEQYF
TRBV29-1	TRBJ2-7	.	.	TGCAGCGTTGTGAGTATGGACAGTAAAAGATTCTCCTACGAGCAGTACTTC	CSVVSMDSKRFSYEQYF
TRBV27	TRBJ2-7	.	.	TGTGCCAGCAGATCAAGCCCCCCCCTGACCTACGAGCAGTACTTC	CASRSSPPLTYEQYF
TRBV19	TRBJ1-2	.	.	TGTGCCAGTAGTGTTCAGGATAACTATGGCTACACCTTC	CASSVQDNYGYTF
TRBV7-9	TRBJ1-2	once	.	TGTGCCAGCAGCGGGATACCCGGGGACATTACCTATGGCTACACCTTC	CASSGIPGDITYGYTF
TRBV2	TRBJ1-2	.	TRBD1	TGTGCCAGCAGTCCGGACAGGGGGTCACTTCGCTATGGCTACACCTTC	CASSPDRGSLRYGYTF
TRBV19	TRBJ2-2	once	.	TGTGCCGCACGAGCTCTTCGAGCCCTTGGAACCGGGGAGCTGTTTTTT	CAARALRALGTGELFF
TRBV12-3/TRBV12-4	TRBJ1-2	.	.	TGTGCCAGCAGCAAAGACAGCCGTGGGGGCTACACCTTC	CASSKDSRGGYTF
TRBV2	TRBJ1-2	.	TRBD1	TGTGCCAGCAGTGAAGCCAGACAGGGTGTCTATCGCTACACCTTC	CASSEARQGVYRYTF
TRBV27	TRBJ2-1	.	TRBD2	TGTGCCAGCAGTGGAGCGGGGGGCTACAATGAGCAGTTCTTC	CASSGAGGYNEQFF
TRBV5-1	TRBJ2-5	.	.	TGCGCCAGCAGCTTGGCCCTTTCTCAAGAGACCCAGTACTTC	CASSLALSQETQYF
TRBV19	TRBJ2-1	once	TRBD2	TGTGCCAGTAGTATCGAGCGGGGGGGCTACAATGAGCAGTTCTTC	CASSIERGGYNEQFF
TRBV4-2	TRBJ2-1	.	TRBD1	TGTGCCAGCGGACCACTGACAGGGTCTGGCGGCAATGAGCAGTTCTTC	CASGPLTGSGGNEQFF
TRBV30	TRBJ1-2	.	.	TGTGCCTGGAGTGCTTCCCGATGGGAGTCCCAACTAAGAGGCTACACCTTC	CAWSASRWESQLRGYTF
TRBV11-2	TRBJ1-2	.	.	TGTGCCAGCAGCGGGGGAGGCCGGAGGTTCTATGGCTACACCTTC	CASSGGGRRFYGYTF
TRBV6-2/TRBV6-3	TRBJ2-5	.	.	TGTGCCAGCAGTTCCCGACGGGAGACCCAGTACTTC	CASSSRRETQYF
TRBV6-5	TRBJ2-7	once	.	TGTGCCAGCAGTTCGGAGCTTGGCGAGCAGTACTTC	CASSSELGEQYF
TRBV7-8	TRBJ2-2	.	.	TGTGCCAGCAGCCCACCGCTCGCTGGGGAAGTCCAGCTGTTTTTT	CASSPPLAGEVQLFF
TRBV18	TRBJ2-7	.	.	TGTGCCAGCTCACCACCGACCTACGAGCAGTACTTC	CASSPPTYEQYF
TRBV19	TRBJ2-7	.	.	TGTGCCAGTAGCTATGGGCCGACCTACGAGCAGTACTTC	CASSYGPTYEQYF
TRBV30	TRBJ2-7	.	TRBD1	TGTGCCTGGCTAAAGCCGGGACAGGGTTTTAGTCACGAGCAGTACTTC	CAWLKPGQGFSHEQYF
TRBV29-1	TRBJ1-1	.	TRBD1	TGCAGCGTTGAAAAAACGACAGGGCTGAACACTGAAGCTTTCTTT	CSVEKTTGLNTEAFF